The entry below gives a single T cell receptor beta chain sequence along with its context. Its target is unknown. Each CDR3 protein gets one entry after TCRdb re-called the 5' RACE reads with MiXCR. Of hundreds of thousands of distinct CDR3 sequences detected, about 12% appear once; the ten largest clones hold 1.5% to 2%. The data were taken from a study of identical twins. General study findings and limits: Conclusions were based on cross-sectional statistical analysis, without following the same donors.

The germline gives CDR1 SEHNR, CDR2 FQNEAQ (reference sequence). J gave up 10 bases and V 8 bases, and 6 bases lay outside the gene matches. CDR3 length equals 13 residues. A further study also used this sample, focusing on yellow fever vaccine responses in identical twins.

The sequencing sample was made of PBMCs. V and J are TRBV7-9 and TRBJ1-6; 9 bases match TRBD1. This clonotype was obtained from a young woman in good health. The CDR3 nucleotides read TGTGCCAGCGGTGACAGGGGGGAATCACCCCTCCACTTT. The encoded protein is CASGDRGESPLHF.